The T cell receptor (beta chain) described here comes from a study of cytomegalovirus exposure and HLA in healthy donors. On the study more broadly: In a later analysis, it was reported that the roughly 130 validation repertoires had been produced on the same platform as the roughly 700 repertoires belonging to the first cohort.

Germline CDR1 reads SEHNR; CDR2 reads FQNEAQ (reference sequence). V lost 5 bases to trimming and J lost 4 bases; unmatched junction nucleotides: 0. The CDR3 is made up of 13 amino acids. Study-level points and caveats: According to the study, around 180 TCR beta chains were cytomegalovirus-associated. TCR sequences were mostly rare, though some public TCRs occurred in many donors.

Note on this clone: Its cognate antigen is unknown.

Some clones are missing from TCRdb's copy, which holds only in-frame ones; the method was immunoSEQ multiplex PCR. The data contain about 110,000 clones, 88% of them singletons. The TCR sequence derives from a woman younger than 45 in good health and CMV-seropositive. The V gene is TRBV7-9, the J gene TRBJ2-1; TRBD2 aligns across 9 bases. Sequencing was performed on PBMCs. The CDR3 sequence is CASSTSGYNEQFF. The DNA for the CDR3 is TGTGCCAGCAGCACTAGCGGGTACAATGAGCAGTTCTTC.